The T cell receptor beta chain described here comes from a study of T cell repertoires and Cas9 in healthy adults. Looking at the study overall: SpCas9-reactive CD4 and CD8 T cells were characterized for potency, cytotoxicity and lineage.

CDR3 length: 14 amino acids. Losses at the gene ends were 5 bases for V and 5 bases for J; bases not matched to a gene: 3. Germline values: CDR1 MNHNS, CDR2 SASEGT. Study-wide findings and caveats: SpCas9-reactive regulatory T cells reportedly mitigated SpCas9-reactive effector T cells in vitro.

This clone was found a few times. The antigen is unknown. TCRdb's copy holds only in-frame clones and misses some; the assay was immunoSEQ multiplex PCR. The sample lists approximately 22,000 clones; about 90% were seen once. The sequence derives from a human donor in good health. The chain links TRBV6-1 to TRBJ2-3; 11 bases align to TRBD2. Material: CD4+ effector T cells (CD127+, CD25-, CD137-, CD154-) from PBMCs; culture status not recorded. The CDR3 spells CASSLGLAGDTQYF. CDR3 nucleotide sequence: TGTGCCAGCAGTCTTGGACTAGCGGGAGATACGCAGTATTTT.